This record concerns one TCR beta chain sequence. This record comes from a study of blood T cell repertoires in COVID-19. Study summary: Some COVID-19 samples were acute and others convalescent; all came from the United States, Italy and Spain. From T cells, B-cell-depleted T cells, or PBMCs came the material, which was cDNA or gDNA.

As handled by the study authors: Estimates of nucleated cell counts were drawn from the amplification of reference gene primers. Measured with immunoSEQ multiplex PCR; TCRdb has only the in-frame clones, and not every one. V and J calls and clone size follow that table, whereas D and trimming were derived from the DNA. In the table there are some 160,000 clones, 80% to 90% of which are singletons. CDR1 SGHDT and CDR2 YYEEEE come from the germline V gene. Between the trimmed V and J ends, which lost 4 bases and 1 base, there was a span of 11 bases. CDR3 length: 14 residues. The chain recombines TRBV5-6 with TRBJ2-5; TRBD2 might be the D (5 bases). The sequencing sample was made of peripheral blood. The receptor was isolated from a woman aged 55-70 years with active COVID-19. Here the CDR3 DNA reads TGTGCCAGCAGCCGAGCCGGGGTCCAAGAGACCCAGTACTTC. Encoded protein: CASSRAGVQETQYF.